The rows below give T cell receptor beta chains drawn from one sample of a study of regulatory T cells in long-lasting Graves disease. MiXCR, applied by TCRdb to the multiplex PCR reads, yields one record per CDR3 protein. The sample consists of 400,000 to 500,000 distinct CDR3 sequences, about 17% of them appearing once. These data are also associated with another study on T cells in Graves' hyperthyroidism and ophthalmopathy.

This sample comprised peripheral blood mononuclear cells (PBMCs), obtained at new diagnosis, from a patient treated with antithyroid drugs. These receptors originate from a woman aged 30 to 39 with Graves disease. Both conserved end residues are part of each CDR3. Fields, in order: J gene, clone size, V gene, D gene, CDR3 protein, CDR3 DNA. A D gene is named only where the DNA matches it firmly. Rows give clone size only sometimes, using once, few, many, or a class for an expanded clone.

TRBJ2-3,few,TRBV5-5,-,CASSHLRDADTQYF,TGTGCCAGCAGCCACCTCAGGGACGCAGATACGCAGTATTTT
TRBJ2-1,many,TRBV11-1,-,CASSFISRDAEQFF,TGTGCCAGCAGCTTTATCTCTCGGGACGCAGAGCAGTTCTTC
TRBJ1-2,few,TRBV29-1,-,CSVPIKDNYGYTF,TGCAGCGTACCAATTAAAGATAACTATGGCTACACCTTC
TRBJ2-1,many,TRBV6-1,-,CASTIIGYERNEQFF,TGTGCCAGCACTATAATTGGGTACGAAAGAAATGAGCAGTTCTTC
TRBJ1-5,-,TRBV5-6,-,CASQGGYNQPQHF,TGTGCCAGCCAGGGAGGGTACAATCAGCCCCAGCATTTT
TRBJ1-4,many,TRBV30,-,CAWSVNRVTNEKLFF,TGTGCCTGGAGTGTAAACAGGGTCACTAATGAAAAACTGTTTTTT
TRBJ2-1,many,TRBV5-6,TRBD2,CASSLGSLSSSGRAIDEQFF,TGTGCCAGCAGCTTGGGATCACTATCGTCTAGCGGGAGGGCCATAGATGAGCAGTTCTTC
TRBJ2-1,many,TRBV30,TRBD2,CAQTSGRSGEQFF,TGTGCCCAGACTAGCGGGAGGAGCGGTGAGCAGTTCTTC
TRBJ2-3,many,TRBV11-3,-,CASSPRPGERGTDTQYF,TGTGCCAGCAGCCCGCGACCGGGGGAGAGGGGCACAGATACGCAGTATTTT
TRBJ2-7,once,TRBV28,TRBD2,CASSGLTAGDYEQYF,TGTGCCAGCAGTGGACTTACCGCGGGGGACTACGAGCAGTACTTC
TRBJ1-3,few,TRBV7-2,TRBD1,CASSTGAGNTIYF,TGTGCCAGCAGTACAGGGGCTGGAAACACCATATATTTT
TRBJ1-2,-,TRBV20-1,-,CSASAGVGYTF,TGCAGTGCTAGCGCAGGGGTTGGCTACACCTTC
TRBJ2-7,-,TRBV7-9,TRBD1,CASSSLGTGPYEQYF,TGTGCCAGCAGCTCACTAGGGACAGGTCCCTACGAGCAGTACTTC
TRBJ2-7,many,TRBV28,-,CASTPQVLVHEQYF,TGTGCCAGCACCCCCCAGGTACTGGTCCACGAGCAGTACTTC
TRBJ2-7,few,TRBV10-2,-,CASSEDLSYEQYF,TGCGCCAGCAGTGAGGACCTATCCTACGAGCAGTACTTC
TRBJ2-2,-,TRBV29-1,-,CSVPTGTTLRGGTGELFF,TGCAGCGTCCCAACCGGGACCACGTTACGAGGTGGCACCGGGGAGCTGTTTTTT
TRBJ2-7,many,TRBV3-1,TRBD2,CASSHSRGSHGLDEQYF,TGTGCCAGCAGCCATAGCCGCGGGAGTCACGGGTTGGACGAGCAGTACTTC
TRBJ2-3,many,TRBV27,-,CASRSVDTQYF,TGTGCCAGCAGAAGCGTGGATACGCAGTATTTT
TRBJ2-7,few,TRBV4-3,TRBD2,CASSHTLAGDEQYF,TGCGCCAGCAGCCACACCCTAGCGGGAGATGAGCAGTACTTC
TRBJ2-3,many,TRBV28,TRBD2,CASSVSGRAGDTQYF,TGTGCCAGCAGCGTTAGCGGGAGGGCTGGGGATACGCAGTATTTT
TRBJ1-3,-,TRBV11-2,-,CASSPVHKRNTIYF,TGTGCCAGCAGCCCCGTACATAAAAGAAACACCATATATTTT
TRBJ1-2,-,TRBV7-9,TRBD1,CASSSRQGFVYGYTF,TGTGCCAGCAGCTCTAGACAGGGGTTCGTCTATGGCTACACCTTC
TRBJ2-7,many,TRBV20-1,-,CSARDLETVTYEQYF,TGCAGTGCTAGAGATCTTGAGACTGTTACCTACGAGCAGTACTTC
TRBJ2-3,many,TRBV2,TRBD1,CASSEGQGIGTDTQYF,TGTGCCAGCAGTGAGGGACAGGGGATCGGCACAGATACGCAGTATTTT
TRBJ1-1,many,TRBV20-1,TRBD1,CSARVPTGRNTEAFF,TGCAGTGCTAGAGTTCCGACAGGGCGGAACACTGAAGCTTTCTTT
TRBJ2-7,few,TRBV6-1,-,CASSERQVYEQYF,TGTGCCAGCAGTGAAAGGCAGGTATACGAGCAGTACTTC
TRBJ2-1,many,TRBV7-8,-,CASSLVGRLYNEQFF,TGTGCCAGCAGCTTAGTGGGCAGACTCTACAATGAGCAGTTCTTC
TRBJ2-7,many,TRBV20-1,-,CSARDGGGDSYEQYF,TGCAGTGCTAGAGACGGGGGCGGAGACTCCTACGAGCAGTACTTC
TRBJ2-1,many,TRBV7-3,TRBD2,CASSLRGTSGSKINEQFF,TGTGCCAGCAGCCTACGGGGTACTAGCGGGAGTAAGATAAATGAGCAGTTCTTC
TRBJ2-1,-,TRBV20-1,-,CSAVVSWYNEQFF,TGCAGTGCCGTCGTTAGCTGGTACAATGAGCAGTTCTTC
TRBJ1-1,many,TRBV2,-,CASSERRALNTEAFF,TGTGCCAGCAGTGAAAGGCGGGCCTTGAACACTGAAGCTTTCTTT
TRBJ2-1,many,TRBV5-1,TRBD1,CASSPGQNSYNEQFF,TGCGCCAGCAGTCCGGGACAGAACTCCTACAATGAGCAGTTCTTC
TRBJ2-7,many,TRBV6-2/TRBV6-3,-,CASSETGHTYEQYF,TGTGCCAGCAGTGAGACAGGCCATACCTACGAGCAGTACTTC
TRBJ2-1,many,TRBV20-1,-,CSARGGADNEQFF,TGCAGTGCTAGAGGCGGAGCGGACAATGAGCAGTTCTTC
TRBJ2-3,many,TRBV18,TRBD1,CASSPGQGADTQYF,TGTGCCAGCTCACCTGGACAGGGAGCAGATACGCAGTATTTT
TRBJ2-3,few,TRBV11-2,-,CASSPRTSSTDTQYF,TGTGCCAGCAGCCCCCGGACGTCTAGCACAGATACGCAGTATTTT
TRBJ1-1,-,TRBV18,-,CASSPSGRDPGDTEAFF,TGTGCCAGCTCACCCTCGGGCAGGGACCCTGGGGACACTGAAGCTTTCTTT
TRBJ2-1,few,TRBV10-2,TRBD2,CASLLSGVPLNEQFF,TGCGCCAGCCTCCTGAGCGGGGTTCCCCTCAATGAGCAGTTCTTC
TRBJ1-2,-,TRBV3-1,-,CASSPPPAAGYGYTF,TGTGCCAGCTCACCCCCCCCAGCCGCTGGCTATGGCTACACCTTC
TRBJ2-7,few,TRBV20-1,-,CSAQGIPEQYF,TGCAGTGCGCAGGGCATCCCCGAGCAGTACTTC
TRBJ1-5,many,TRBV7-6,-,CASSQGPEDQAQHF,TGTGCCAGCAGCCAGGGACCCGAAGATCAGGCCCAGCATTTT
TRBJ2-2,-,TRBV29-1,-,CSVGQIHTRELFF,TGCAGCGTTGGACAGATACACACCAGGGAGCTGTTTTTT
TRBJ2-2,many,TRBV2,-,CASSAKDRAAGELFF,TGTGCCAGCAGTGCCAAGGACAGAGCGGCCGGGGAGCTGTTTTTT
TRBJ2-5,-,TRBV5-1,TRBD2,CASSLGAGRRETQYF,TGCGCCAGCAGCTTGGGAGCGGGGAGGAGAGAGACCCAGTACTTC
TRBJ2-2,many,TRBV20-1,-,CSVVAPQGGELFF,TGCAGTGTCGTTGCCCCTCAGGGCGGGGAGCTGTTTTTT
TRBJ1-5,few,TRBV30,-,CAWSNGDESNQPQHF,TGTGCCTGGAGTAATGGGGACGAGAGCAATCAGCCCCAGCATTTT
TRBJ2-7,many,TRBV27,-,CASTLGGRAPQYF,TGTGCCAGCACCTTAGGGGGGCGGGCTCCGCAGTACTTT
TRBJ2-1,-,TRBV4-1,-,CASSQAVRGMSAGAQFF,TGCGCCAGCAGCCAAGCCGTCAGGGGGATGTCAGCGGGGGCTCAGTTCTTC
TRBJ2-7,many,TRBV2,TRBD2,CASQGLAGANEQYF,TGTGCCAGCCAGGGACTAGCGGGAGCAAACGAGCAGTACTTC